Each of the 18 T cell receptor beta chains below was sequenced from the same sample in a study of T-cell memory formation after mild COVID-19 (dated by TCRdb to the early 2020s). The library was built by means of 5' RACE. Reads for this sample came from an Illumina NovaSeq 6000. TCRdb reran the public reads through fastp at Q25 and MiXCR, keeping productive beta chains. When rows share a CDR3 protein, they turn into one entry using the most common DNA and genes. The sample table contains fewer than 400,000 distinct CDR3 sequences; only one count was recorded for 16% of them. Roughly 21% of the sample comes from the top ten. The sequencing input was PBMCs or a T cell subset sorted from them (not recorded which). These receptors all stem from a man between 18 and 29 years old who had mild COVID-19 (a few samples of this study predate the infection). The sample titles of this study are shuffled in the database, so cell type and time point are left out; the donor was told from shared clones.

This clonotype appeared a few times. The gene calls are TRBV6-5 and TRBJ1-1; D might be TRBD1 (5 bases). V lost 6 bases and J 4 bases, leaving 21 bases between the germline ends. The length of the CDR3 is 16 residues. CDR1 is MNHEY and CDR2 is SVGAGI in the germline V gene. CDR3 sequence: CASRPGTPMKGTEAFF. The DNA for the CDR3 is TGTGCCAGCAGACCCGGGACTCCGATGAAGGGCACTGAAGCTTTCTTT.

This sequence joins TRBV7-2 and TRBJ1-1, with a tentative D call TRBD1 (6 bases). Germline loops: CDR1 SGHTA, CDR2 FQGNSA. The CDR3 totals 15 residues. Trimming shortened V by 4 bases and J by 3 bases, and 15 bases separated the two germline ends. CDR3 nucleotide sequence: TGTGCCAGCAGCTGGACCCCCGGGGGGCACACTGAAGCTTTCTTT. As protein: CASSWTPGGHTEAFF.

This CDR3 is CASSPTGGTAGELFF. The CDR3 bases are TGTGCCAGCAGCCCCACAGGGGGCACTGCCGGGGAGCTGTTTTTT. The J gene is TRBJ2-2, the V gene TRBV7-2, with 9 bases that match TRBD1. V gave up 5 bases and J gave up 6 bases; unmatched junction bases: 7. The germline V gene has CDR1 SGHTA and CDR2 FQGNSA. The CDR3 sequence is 15 residues long. Filled out from reference TRBV7-2 and TRBJ2-2, the complete variable domain reads GAGVSQSPSNKVTEKGKDVELRCDPISGHTALYWYRQSLGQGLEFLIYFQGNSAPDKSGLPSDRFSAERTGGSVSTLTIQRTQQEDSAVYLCASSPTGGTAGELFFGEGSRLTVL.

The chain recombines TRBV7-9 with TRBJ1-1; D is possibly TRBD1 (5 bases). The V gene lost 1 base and the J gene lost 14 bases, with 5 bases spanning the gap. The CDR3 loop spans 9 amino acids. In germline, CDR1 is SEHNR, CDR2 FQNEAQ (reference sequence). This CDR3 reads CASSLGQFF. DNA for the CDR3: TGTGCCAGCAGCTTAGGACAGTTCTTT.

This clonotype was detected a few times. V usage is TRBV7-2 and J usage is TRBJ1-3; D remains ambiguous. This CDR3 has 15 residues. Germline V gives CDR1 SGHTA, CDR2 FQGNSA. V was shortened by 5 bases and J by 0 bases, with 11 bases between the two germline ends. The CDR3 spells CASSLDQISGNTIYF. The CDR3 nucleotides are TGTGCCAGCAGCCTTGACCAGATCTCTGGAAACACCATATATTTT.

This clonotype appeared a few times. The rearrangement joins TRBV2 to TRBJ1-3; D is perhaps TRBD1 (5 bases). The germline V and J ends were trimmed by 5 bases and 4 bases, with 15 bases remaining between them. Germline V lookup: CDR1 SNHLY, CDR2 FYNNEI. This CDR3 contains 15 residues. The CDR3 here is CASSRDSYAGNTIYF. The CDR3 DNA is TGTGCCAGCAGTCGAGACAGTTATGCAGGAAACACCATATATTTT.

The V gene is TRBV12-3 or TRBV12-4, the J gene TRBJ2-1, with TRBD1 matching 12 bases. The CDR3 contains 18 residues. V trimming: 6 bases; J trimming: 5 bases; junction bases outside the gene matches: 14. The DNA for the CDR3 is TGTGCCAGCAGATTCCGGGACAGGGGGCTCTCCCCTCACAATGAGCAGTTCTTC. Translating gives CASRFRDRGLSPHNEQFF.

The DNA of the CDR3 is TGTGCCAGCAGCTTAGGTGGCAGGGTGGTTACCGGTGAGCAGTTCTTC. Residues: CASSLGGRVVTGEQFF. The J gene is TRBJ2-1, the V gene TRBV11-2; D is perhaps TRBD1 (5 bases). Germline CDR1 SGHAT, CDR2 FQNNGV. Trimming cost V 1 base and J 9 bases, with 19 bases left between them. The CDR3 length is 16 residues.

The chain links TRBV20-1 to TRBJ1-1, with no clear D. CDR3 length: 15 residues. Germline-derived CDR1 and CDR2 are DFQATT and SNEGSKA (reference sequence). Trimming cost V 5 bases and J 0 bases, with 16 bases left between them. This CDR3 reads CSARKYSNLNTEAFF. In DNA, the CDR3 is TGCAGTGCTCGGAAGTACAGTAACTTGAACACTGAAGCTTTCTTT.

This clonotype was detected ten times or more. The V and J genes are TRBV6-2 or TRBV6-3 and TRBJ2-1; D may be TRBD2 (6 bases). The V gene's germline CDR1 is MNHEY and CDR2 SVGEGT. The CDR3 is 16 residues long. Deletions cut 4 bases from V and 2 bases from J, with 15 bases between. The CDR3 DNA follows: TGTGCCAGCAGTTCCATCCCGGGACTTACCTACAATGAGCAGTTCTTC. It specifies CASSSIPGLTYNEQFF.

At least ten counts were recorded for this clonotype. The chain carries TRBV19 and TRBJ2-1; 9 nucleotides agree with TRBD2. This CDR3 is built from 19 residues. Germline assignment: CDR1 LNHDA and CDR2 SQIVND (reference sequence). With 4 bases clipped from V and 0 bases from J, the junction kept 13 bases outside the gene matches. The CDR3 region is CASSRVPSGVLSSYNEQFF. CDR3 DNA sequence: TGTGCCAGTAGTAGGGTCCCTAGCGGGGTGCTTAGCTCCTACAATGAGCAGTTCTTC.

This clonotype was seen only once. An end of the junction does not agree with germline; a read error may underlie this. The chain has TRBV7-2 and TRBJ2-3, with a weak D call TRBD2 (6 bases). The CDR3 is made up of 16 amino acids. Germline V lookup: CDR1 SGHTA, CDR2 FQGNSA. The chain's CDR3 is CDSSPRGKGRTDTQYF. In nucleotides, the CDR3 is TGTGACAGCAGCCCTCGAGGGAAGGGGAGGACAGATACGCAGTATTTT.

This clonotype turned up a few times. V usage is TRBV7-9 and J usage is TRBJ2-3; D is ambiguous. Germline V gene data show CDR1 as SEHNR and CDR2 as FQNEAQ (reference sequence). This CDR3 contains 13 residues. The V end lost 6 bases, the J end lost 0 bases, and 7 bases lay between the germline ends. CDR3 DNA: TGTGCCAGCAGGATAACTAGCACAGATACGCAGTATTTT. Translating gives CASRITSTDTQYF. Complete variable domain (other parts from reference TRBV7-9 and TRBJ2-3): DTGVSQNPRHKITKRGQNVTFRCDPISEHNRLYWYRQTLGQGPEFLTYFQNEAQLEKSRLLSDRFSAERPKGSFSTLEIQRTEQGDSAMYLCASRITSTDTQYFGPGTRLTVL.

This chain joins TRBV11-2 and TRBJ2-1; D gene unclear. The germline V and J ends were trimmed by 2 bases and 8 bases, with 10 bases remaining between them. Per the germline V gene, CDR1 is SGHAT and CDR2 is FQNNGV. The CDR3 covers 13 residues. The CDR3 DNA is TGTGCCAGCAGCTTAAGACCTGTCTATGAGCAGTTCTTC. Translating gives CASSLRPVYEQFF.

The sample holds many counts of this clonotype. This chain joins TRBV5-1 and TRBJ2-3; possible D gene TRBD1, 5 bases. Trimming shortened V by 4 bases and J by 5 bases, and 14 bases separated the two germline ends. CDR3 length equals 14 residues. The germline V gene has CDR1 SGHRS and CDR2 YFSETQ. The CDR3 is CASSADSAGDTQYF. The DNA for the CDR3 is TGCGCCAGCAGCGCCGACAGCGCCGGAGATACGCAGTATTTT.

This clonotype has more than one count but fewer than ten. The chain carries TRBV5-6 and TRBJ2-7; unclear D gene. Germline-derived CDR1 and CDR2 are SGHDT and YYEEEE. This CDR3 comprises 15 residues. V was shortened by 4 bases and J by 0 bases, with 14 bases between the two germline ends. DNA for the CDR3: TGTGCCAGCAGCCCCGGGCCGAGGAGCTCCTACGAGCAGTACTTC. The encoded protein is CASSPGPRSSYEQYF.

A few counts support this clonotype. The chain joins TRBV2 to TRBJ1-1; tentatively, D is TRBD1 (5 bases). The CDR3 runs to 15 residues. Germline V lookup: CDR1 SNHLY, CDR2 FYNNEI. Trimming took 0 bases from V and 6 from J, leaving 14 bases between them. Written as DNA, the CDR3 is TGTGCCAGCAGTGAAGCCCCCGGCGGGGGACCTGAAGCTTTCTTT. It encodes CASSEAPGGGPEAFF.

CDR3 sequence: CASSQVGQGVQETQYF. CDR3 nucleotide sequence: TGCGCCAGCAGCCAAGTAGGCCAGGGGGTTCAAGAGACCCAGTACTTC. This rearrangement joins TRBV4-3 to TRBJ2-5, with 7 bases fitting TRBD1. The V and J ends lost 1 base and 2 bases, in that order; junction bases with no gene match: 7. The CDR3 covers 16 residues. CDR1 LGHNA and CDR2 YSLEER come from the germline V gene.